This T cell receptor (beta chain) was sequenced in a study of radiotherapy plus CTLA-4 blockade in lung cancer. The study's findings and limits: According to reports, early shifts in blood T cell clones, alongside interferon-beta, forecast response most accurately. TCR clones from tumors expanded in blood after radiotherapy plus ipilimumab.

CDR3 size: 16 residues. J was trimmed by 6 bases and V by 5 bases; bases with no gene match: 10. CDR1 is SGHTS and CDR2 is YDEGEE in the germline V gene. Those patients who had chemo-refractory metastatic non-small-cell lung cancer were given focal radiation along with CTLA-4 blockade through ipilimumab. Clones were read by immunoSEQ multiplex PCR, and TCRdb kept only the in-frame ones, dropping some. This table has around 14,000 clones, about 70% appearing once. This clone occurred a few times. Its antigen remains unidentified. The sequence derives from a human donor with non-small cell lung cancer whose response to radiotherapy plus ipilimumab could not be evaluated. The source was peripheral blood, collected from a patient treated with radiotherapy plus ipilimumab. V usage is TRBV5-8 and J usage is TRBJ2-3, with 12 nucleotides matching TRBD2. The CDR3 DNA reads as TGTGCCAGCAGTTCCAGCCTAGCGGGGGGGCGTGATACGCAGTATTTT. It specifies CASSSSLAGGRDTQYF.